The rows below give T cell receptor beta chains drawn from one sample of a study of T-cell memory formation after mild COVID-19. TCRdb re-called the 5' RACE reads with MiXCR, one entry per CDR3 protein. The table records under 150,000 distinct CDR3 sequences, roughly 20% of them present only once. Sequencing was carried out using PBMCs or a T cell subset sorted from them (not recorded which). Source of these receptors: a man aged 18 to 29 who had mild COVID-19 (a few samples of this study predate the infection). Cell type and time point are not known. Both conserved end residues are part of each CDR3. D genes are given only for firm matches. The size field is filled for only some rows; it gives once, few, many or a size class.

d_call j_call clone_size v_call cdr3_length cdr3_aa cdr3_nt
TRBD2 TRBJ2-1 few TRBV4-2 16 CASSQDLWGGGNEQFF TGTGCCAGCAGCCAAGATCTTTGGGGGGGTGGGAATGAGCAGTTCTTC
NA TRBJ1-1 NA TRBV12-3/TRBV12-4 14 CASSLLQGYTEAFF TGTGCCAGCAGTTTATTACAGGGCTATACTGAAGCTTTCTTT
NA TRBJ2-1 few TRBV6-5 14 CASSLVSSYNEQFF TGTGCCAGCAGCCTAGTATCCTCCTACAATGAGCAGTTCTTC
TRBD1 TRBJ1-6 NA TRBV6-5 19 CASSYPGTGDGFYNSPLHF TGTGCCAGCAGTTACCCCGGGACAGGGGATGGTTTCTATAATTCACCCCTCCACTTT
NA TRBJ1-2 NA TRBV6-5 17 CASSYSIPPTGLDGYTF TGTGCCAGCAGTTACTCGATCCCCCCGACAGGTTTGGATGGCTACACCTTC
TRBD2 TRBJ2-1 NA TRBV3-1 14 CASRPGLAYNEQFF TGTGCCAGCAGACCGGGACTAGCGTACAATGAGCAGTTCTTC
NA TRBJ1-1 NA TRBV5-1 13 CASSPSSNTEAFF TGCGCCAGCAGCCCGTCTTCGAACACTGAAGCTTTCTTT
NA TRBJ2-7 few TRBV7-2 12 CASSLRSNEQYF TGTGCCAGCAGCTTACGGAGCAACGAGCAGTACTTC
NA TRBJ2-1 few TRBV7-9 13 CASSKYLAREQFF TGTGCCAGCAGCAAATACCTAGCTCGAGAGCAGTTCTTC
NA TRBJ1-1 NA TRBV14 16 CASSQEKQGRLTEAFF TGTGCCAGCAGCCAAGAAAAACAGGGACGGCTCACTGAAGCTTTCTTT
NA TRBJ1-1 NA TRBV20-1 14 CSARVAGRETEAFF TGCAGTGCTAGAGTGGCGGGGAGGGAAACTGAAGCTTTCTTT